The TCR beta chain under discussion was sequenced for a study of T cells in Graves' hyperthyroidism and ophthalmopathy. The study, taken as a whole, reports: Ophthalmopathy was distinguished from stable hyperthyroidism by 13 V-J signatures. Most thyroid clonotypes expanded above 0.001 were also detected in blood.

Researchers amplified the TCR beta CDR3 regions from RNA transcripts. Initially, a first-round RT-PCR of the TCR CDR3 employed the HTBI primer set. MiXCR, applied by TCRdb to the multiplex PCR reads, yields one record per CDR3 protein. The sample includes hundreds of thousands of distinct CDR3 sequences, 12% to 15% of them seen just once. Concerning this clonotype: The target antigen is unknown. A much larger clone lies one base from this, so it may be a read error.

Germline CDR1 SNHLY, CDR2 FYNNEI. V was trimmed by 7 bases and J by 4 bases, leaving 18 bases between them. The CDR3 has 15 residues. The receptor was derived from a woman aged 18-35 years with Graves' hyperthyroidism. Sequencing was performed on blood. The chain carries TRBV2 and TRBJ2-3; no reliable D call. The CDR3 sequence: CASTRARVGSDTQYF. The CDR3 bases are TGTGCCAGCACTCGGGCTAGGGTTGGCTCAGATACGCAGTATTTT.